This TCR beta chain was recovered during a study of CD8 T cells in ankylosing spondylitis. Losses at the gene ends were 4 bases for V and 0 bases for J; bases not matched to a gene: 4. The germline V gene encodes CDR1 ENHRY and CDR2 SYGVKD. The CDR3 consists of 16 residues. This clonotype was recorded a few times. TCRdb reprocessed the 5' RACE reads with MiXCR, giving one entry per CDR3 protein. The sample lists 130,000 to 150,000 distinct CDR3 sequences, approximately 8.4% seen once, with about 7.3% in the top ten. The chain combines TRBV10-3 with TRBJ2-7; 12 bases are a match to TRBD2. The source is a male donor with ankylosing spondylitis. Sequenced sample: synovial fluid, either unsorted or a sorted T cell fraction (not recorded which). The CDR3 bases are TGTGCCATCAGTGGTAGGACTAGCGGGGTCTCCTACGAGCAGTACTTC. It codes for CAISGRTSGVSYEQYF.